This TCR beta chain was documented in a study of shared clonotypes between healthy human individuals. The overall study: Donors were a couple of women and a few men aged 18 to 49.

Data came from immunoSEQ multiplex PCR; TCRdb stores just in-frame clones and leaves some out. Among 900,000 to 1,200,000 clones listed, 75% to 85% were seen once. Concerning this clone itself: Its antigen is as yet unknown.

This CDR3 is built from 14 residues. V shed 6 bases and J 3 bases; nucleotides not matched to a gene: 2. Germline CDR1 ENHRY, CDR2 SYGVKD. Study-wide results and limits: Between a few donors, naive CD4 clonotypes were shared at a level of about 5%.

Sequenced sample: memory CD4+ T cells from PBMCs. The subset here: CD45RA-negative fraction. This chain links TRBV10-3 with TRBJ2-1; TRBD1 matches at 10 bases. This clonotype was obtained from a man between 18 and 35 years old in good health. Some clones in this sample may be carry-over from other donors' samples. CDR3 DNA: TGTGCCATCAGCGGGGACAGGGGCTACAATGAGCAGTTCTTC. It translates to CAISGDRGYNEQFF.